This TCR beta chain was obtained from a study of cytomegalovirus exposure and HLA in healthy donors. Trimming removed 2 bases from V and 2 bases from J, with 10 bases in between. Germline CDR1 is SQVTM and CDR2 is ANQGSEA. The CDR3 runs 13 residues. PCR was performed using 60 Vbeta and 13 Jbeta primers. The protocol was immunoSEQ multiplex PCR, while the TCRdb copy is restricted to in-frame clones and leaves out a portion. The profile shows 110,000 or so clones, under 70% of them singletons. Sample: PBMCs. The sequence derives from a young man in good health and CMV-seropositive. The genes are TRBV29-1 and TRBJ2-7; possibly TRBD2 for D (6 bases). As DNA, the CDR3 is TGCAGCGTTGAAACGGAGGGAACCTACGAGCAGTACTTC. This translates into CSVETEGTYEQYF.